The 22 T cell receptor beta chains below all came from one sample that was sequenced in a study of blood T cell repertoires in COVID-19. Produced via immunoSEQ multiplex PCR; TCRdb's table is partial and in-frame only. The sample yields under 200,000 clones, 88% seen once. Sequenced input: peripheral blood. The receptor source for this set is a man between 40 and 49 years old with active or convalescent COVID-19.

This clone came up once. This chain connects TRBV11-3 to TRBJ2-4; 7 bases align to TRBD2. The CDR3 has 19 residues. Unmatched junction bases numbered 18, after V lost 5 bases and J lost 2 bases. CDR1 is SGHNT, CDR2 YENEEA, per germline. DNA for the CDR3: TGTGCCAGCAGCCCCGAGGGTCGTGGGGGAGGGTTAACCAAAAACATTCAGTACTTC. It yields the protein CASSPEGRGGGLTKNIQYF.

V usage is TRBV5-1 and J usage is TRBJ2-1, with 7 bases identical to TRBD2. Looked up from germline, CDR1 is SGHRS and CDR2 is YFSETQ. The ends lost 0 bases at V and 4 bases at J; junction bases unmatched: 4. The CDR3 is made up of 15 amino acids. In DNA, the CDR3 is TGCGCCAGCAGCTTGGGGGCTAGCGGTTACAATGAGCAGTTCTTC. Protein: CASSLGASGYNEQFF.

The CDR3: CASSLGEEGTEAFF. The DNA for the CDR3 is TGCGCCAGCAGCCTAGGGGAAGAAGGCACTGAAGCTTTCTTT. The chain carries TRBV5-1 and TRBJ1-1, with D tentatively TRBD1 (5 bases). The CDR3 extends over 14 amino acids. Germline CDR1 reads SGHRS; CDR2 reads YFSETQ. V lost 4 bases to trimming and J lost 4 bases, with 14 bases between them.

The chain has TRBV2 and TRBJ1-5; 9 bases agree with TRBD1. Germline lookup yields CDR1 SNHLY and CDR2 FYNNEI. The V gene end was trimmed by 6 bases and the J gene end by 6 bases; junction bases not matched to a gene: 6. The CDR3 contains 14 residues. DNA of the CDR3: TGTGCCAGCAGGGCCGACAGGGGGTTTCAGCCCCAGCATTTT. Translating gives CASRADRGFQPQHF.

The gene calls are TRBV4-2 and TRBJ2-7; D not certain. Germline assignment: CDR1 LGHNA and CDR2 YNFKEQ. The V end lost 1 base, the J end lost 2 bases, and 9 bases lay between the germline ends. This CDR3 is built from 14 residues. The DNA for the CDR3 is TGTGCCAGCAGCCAAGGCCAGGTTACCTACGAGCAGTACTTC. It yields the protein CASSQGQVTYEQYF.

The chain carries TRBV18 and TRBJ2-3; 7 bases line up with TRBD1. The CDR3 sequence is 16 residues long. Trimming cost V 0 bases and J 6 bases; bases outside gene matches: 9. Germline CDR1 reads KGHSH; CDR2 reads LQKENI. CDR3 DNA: TGTGCCAGCTCACCACCTGGGGCAGGGGGTCGGGATACGCAGTATTTT. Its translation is CASSPPGAGGRDTQYF.

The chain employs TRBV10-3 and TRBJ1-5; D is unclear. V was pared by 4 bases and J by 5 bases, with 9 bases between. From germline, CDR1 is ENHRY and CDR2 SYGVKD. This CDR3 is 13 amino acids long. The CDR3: CAISAEEYQPQHF. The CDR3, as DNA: TGTGCCATCAGTGCCGAGGAGTATCAGCCCCAGCATTTT.

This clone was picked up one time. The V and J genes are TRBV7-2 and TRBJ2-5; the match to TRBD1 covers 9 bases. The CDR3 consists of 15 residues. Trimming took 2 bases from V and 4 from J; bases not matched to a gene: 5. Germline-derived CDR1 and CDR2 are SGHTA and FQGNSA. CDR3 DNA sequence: TGTGCCAGCAGCTTAAGGGACAGGGAGCGAGAGACCCAGTACTTC. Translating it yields CASSLRDRERETQYF.

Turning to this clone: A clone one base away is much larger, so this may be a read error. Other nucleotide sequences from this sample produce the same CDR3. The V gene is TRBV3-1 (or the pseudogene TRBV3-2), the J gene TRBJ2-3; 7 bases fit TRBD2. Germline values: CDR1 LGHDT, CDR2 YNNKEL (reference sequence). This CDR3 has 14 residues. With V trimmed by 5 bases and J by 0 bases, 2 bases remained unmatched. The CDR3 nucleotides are TGTGCCAGCAGCTTTAGCGGGAGCACAGATACGCAGTATTTT. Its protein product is CASSFSGSTDTQYF.

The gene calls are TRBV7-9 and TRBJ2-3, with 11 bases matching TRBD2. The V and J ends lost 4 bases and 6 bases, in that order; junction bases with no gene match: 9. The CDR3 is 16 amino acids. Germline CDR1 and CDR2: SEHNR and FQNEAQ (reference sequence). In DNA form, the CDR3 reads TGTGCCAGCAGCTCTCTACTAGCGGGAGTAAAGGATACGCAGTATTTT. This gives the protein CASSSLLAGVKDTQYF.

This CDR3 is CASSTPGGMNTEAFF. DNA of the CDR3: TGTGCCAGCAGTACCCCGGGGGGGATGAACACTGAAGCTTTCTTT. The V call is TRBV27, the J call TRBJ1-1, with a tentative D call TRBD1 (5 bases). The V end was cut by 5 bases, the J end by 0 bases, with 13 bases between. This CDR3 comprises 15 residues. Germline CDR1 reads MNHEY; CDR2 reads SMNVEV (reference sequence).

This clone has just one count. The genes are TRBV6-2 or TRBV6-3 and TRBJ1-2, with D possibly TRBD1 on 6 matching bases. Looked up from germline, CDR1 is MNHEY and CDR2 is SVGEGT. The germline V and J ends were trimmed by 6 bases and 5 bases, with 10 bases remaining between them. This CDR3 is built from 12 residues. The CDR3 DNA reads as TGTGCCAGCAGCAACAGGGAATATGGCTACACCTTC. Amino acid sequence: CASSNREYGYTF.

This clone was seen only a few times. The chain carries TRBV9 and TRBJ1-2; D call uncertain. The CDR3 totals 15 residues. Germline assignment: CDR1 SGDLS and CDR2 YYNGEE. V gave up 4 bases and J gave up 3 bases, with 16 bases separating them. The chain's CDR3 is CASSQPSASHYGYTF. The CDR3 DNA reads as TGTGCCAGCAGCCAGCCGTCAGCTAGTCACTATGGCTACACCTTC.

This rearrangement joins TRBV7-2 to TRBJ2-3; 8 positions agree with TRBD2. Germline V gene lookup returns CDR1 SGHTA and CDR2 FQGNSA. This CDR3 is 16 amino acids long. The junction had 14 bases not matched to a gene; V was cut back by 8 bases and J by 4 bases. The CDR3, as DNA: TGTGCCAGCCACCCTGACCGCGGGAGGTGGGCAGATACGCAGTATTTT. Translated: CASHPDRGRWADTQYF.

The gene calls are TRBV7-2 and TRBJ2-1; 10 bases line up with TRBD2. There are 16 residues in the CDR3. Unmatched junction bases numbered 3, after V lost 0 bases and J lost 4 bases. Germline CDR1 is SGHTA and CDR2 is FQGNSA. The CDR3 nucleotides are TGTGCCAGCAGCTTAGCGCGGACTAGCGGTTACAATGAGCAGTTCTTC. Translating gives CASSLARTSGYNEQFF.

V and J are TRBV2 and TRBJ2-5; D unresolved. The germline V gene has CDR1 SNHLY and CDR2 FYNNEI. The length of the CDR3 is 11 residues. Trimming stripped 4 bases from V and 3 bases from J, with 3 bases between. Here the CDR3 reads CASSVKETQYF. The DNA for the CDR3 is TGTGCCAGCAGTGTAAAAGAGACCCAGTACTTC. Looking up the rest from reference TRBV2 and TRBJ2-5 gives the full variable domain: EPEVTQTPSHQVTQMGQEVILRCVPISNHLYFYWYRQILGQKVEFLVSFYNNEISEKSEIFDDQFSVERPDGSNFTLKIRSTKLEDSAMYFCASSVKETQYFGPGTRLLVL.

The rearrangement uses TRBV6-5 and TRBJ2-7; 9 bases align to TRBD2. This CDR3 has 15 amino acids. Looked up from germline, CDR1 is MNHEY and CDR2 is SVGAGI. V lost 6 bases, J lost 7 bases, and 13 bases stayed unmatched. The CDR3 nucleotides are TGTGCCAGCAGCTCGTTAGCGGGGGAGCCCCTGGAGCAGTACTTC. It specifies CASSSLAGEPLEQYF.

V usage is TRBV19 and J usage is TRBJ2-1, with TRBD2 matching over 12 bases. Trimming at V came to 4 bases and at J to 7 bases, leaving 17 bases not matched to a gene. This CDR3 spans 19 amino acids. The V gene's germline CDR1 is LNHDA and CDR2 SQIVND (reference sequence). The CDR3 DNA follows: TGTGCCAGTAGTAGGGGCCGGACTAGCGGGGTGATATCCTTAAATGAGCAGTTCTTC. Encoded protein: CASSRGRTSGVISLNEQFF.

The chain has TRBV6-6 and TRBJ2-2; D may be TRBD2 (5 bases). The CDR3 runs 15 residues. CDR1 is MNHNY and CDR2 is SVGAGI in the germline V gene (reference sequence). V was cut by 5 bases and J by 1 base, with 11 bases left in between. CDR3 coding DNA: TGTGCCAGCAGTGACGGGGAATTGAACACCGGGGAGCTGTTTTTT. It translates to CASSDGELNTGELFF.

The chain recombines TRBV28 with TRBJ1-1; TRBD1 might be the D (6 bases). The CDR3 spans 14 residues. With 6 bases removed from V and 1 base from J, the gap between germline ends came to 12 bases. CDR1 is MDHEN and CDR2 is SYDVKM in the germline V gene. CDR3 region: CASRRGGTNTEAFF. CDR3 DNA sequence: TGTGCCAGCAGACGAGGGGGAACGAACACTGAAGCTTTCTTT.

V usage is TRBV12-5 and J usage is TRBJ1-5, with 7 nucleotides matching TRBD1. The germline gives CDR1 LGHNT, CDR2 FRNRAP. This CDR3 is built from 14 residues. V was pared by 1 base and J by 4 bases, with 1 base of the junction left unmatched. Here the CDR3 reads CASGLGDSNQPQHF. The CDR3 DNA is TGTGCTAGTGGTTTGGGGGACAGTAATCAGCCCCAGCATTTT. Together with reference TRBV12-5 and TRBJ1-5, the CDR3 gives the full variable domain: DARVTQTPRHKVTEMGQEVTMRCQPILGHNTVFWYRQTMMQGLELLAYFRNRAPLDDSGMPKDRFSAEMPDATLATLKIQPSEPRDSAVYFCASGLGDSNQPQHFGDGTRLSIL.

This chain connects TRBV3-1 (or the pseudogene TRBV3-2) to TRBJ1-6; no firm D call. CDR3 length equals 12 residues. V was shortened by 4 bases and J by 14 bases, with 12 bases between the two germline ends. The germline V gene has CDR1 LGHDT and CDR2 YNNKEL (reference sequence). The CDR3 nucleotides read TGTGCCAGCAGCCGGTATGACTGGGCCCTCCACTTT. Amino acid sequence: CASSRYDWALHF.